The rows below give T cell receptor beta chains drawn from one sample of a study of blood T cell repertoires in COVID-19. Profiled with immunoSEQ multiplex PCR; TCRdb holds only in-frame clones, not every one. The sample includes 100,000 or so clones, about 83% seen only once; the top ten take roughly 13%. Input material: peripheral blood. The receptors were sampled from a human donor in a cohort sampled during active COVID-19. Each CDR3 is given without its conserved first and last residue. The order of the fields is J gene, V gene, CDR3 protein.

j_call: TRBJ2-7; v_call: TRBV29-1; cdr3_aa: SVVEGDEQY
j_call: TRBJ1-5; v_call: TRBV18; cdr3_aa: ASSDHAPTGGGQPQH
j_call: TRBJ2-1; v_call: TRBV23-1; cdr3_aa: ASVNNPRSYNEQF
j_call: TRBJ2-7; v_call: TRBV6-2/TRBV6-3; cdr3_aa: ASRPSGSVGSYEQY
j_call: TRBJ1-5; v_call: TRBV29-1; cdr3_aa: SPRTFSNQPQH
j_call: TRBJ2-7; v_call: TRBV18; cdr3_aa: ASSPPGLSYEQY
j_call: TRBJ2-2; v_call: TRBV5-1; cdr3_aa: ASSWGQGGAGELF
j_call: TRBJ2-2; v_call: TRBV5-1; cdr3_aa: ASSPGQNTGELF
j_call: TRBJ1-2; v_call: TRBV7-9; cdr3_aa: ASSLVGDGYT
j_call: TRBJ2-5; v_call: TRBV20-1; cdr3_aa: SATRGETQY
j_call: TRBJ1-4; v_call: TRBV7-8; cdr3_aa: ASSRAGQINEKLF
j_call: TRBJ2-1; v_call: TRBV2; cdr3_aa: ATSGPLYNEQF
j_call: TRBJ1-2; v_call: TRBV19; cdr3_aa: ASSPGGRQGSYT
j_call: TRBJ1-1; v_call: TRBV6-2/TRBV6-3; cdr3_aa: ASSYGREYEAF
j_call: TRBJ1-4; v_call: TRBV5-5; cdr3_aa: ASSLDRSNEKLF
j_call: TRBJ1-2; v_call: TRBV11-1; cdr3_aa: ASSPRHRVSGYT
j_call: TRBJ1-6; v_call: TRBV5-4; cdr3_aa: ASSLQQGGNSPLH
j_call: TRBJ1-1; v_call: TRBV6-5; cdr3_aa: ASSFYRGNTEAF
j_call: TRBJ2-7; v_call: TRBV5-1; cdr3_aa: ASSPRDYSYEQY
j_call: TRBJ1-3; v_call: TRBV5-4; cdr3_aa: ASSSPTDGNTIY
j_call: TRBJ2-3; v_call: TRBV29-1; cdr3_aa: SAGQGAKDTQY
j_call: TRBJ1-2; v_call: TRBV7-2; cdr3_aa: ASSLERNRGYT